This T cell receptor beta chain was captured by sequencing in a study of CD8 T cells in Susac syndrome (dated by TCRdb to between 2018 and 2020). For the study in its entirety: Of the Susac syndrome patients who were sequenced, fewer than ten were in clinical remission while more than five had clinically active disease. At the time of blood withdrawal, Susac syndrome patients were either therapy-naive, taking corticosteroids (with some also receiving IVIg), or on IVIg alone. Repertoire sequencing was used to test whether CD8+ T cell activation and differentiation in Susac syndrome was antigen driven. The research as a whole found: In patients with Susac syndrome, the CD4+ T cell repertoire showed no detectable clonal expansion. The study acknowledged that relatively few individuals were included in the TCR sequencing and HLA analysis.

The CDR1 and CDR2 encoded by the germline V gene are LGHNA and YSLEER. From cysteine to phenylalanine, the CDR3 is 17 amino acids long. This entry keeps only the CDR3 DNA: 51 bases, framed from base 1. V is pruned by 5 bases and J by 4 bases, leaving 15 bases of the junction without a gene match. Comments on this clonotype: Which antigen it targets is not known. No much larger clonotype is one base removed from it; base qualities were not supplied.

Peripheral blood CD8+ and CD4+ T cells from healthy donors, Susac syndrome patients and multiple sclerosis patients were profiled using high-throughput TCR beta sequencing. Recently defined diagnostic criteria for definite or probable disease were met by the Susac syndrome patients. Bulk CD8+ and CD4+ T cells were purified by magnetic negative isolation, whereas CD8+ TEMRA cells were enriched by FACS. Blood was drawn into EDTA tubes, processed within 24 hours, and PBMCs were isolated by density gradient centrifugation. PBMCs intended for TCR sequencing were cryopreserved in liquid nitrogen and thawed later in a water bath at 37 degrees C. The sorted or isolated CD4+, CD8+ and CD8+ TEMRA cells reached a purity of at least 90%. RNA was extracted with the RNeasy kit and 0.5 to 1 ug was reverse transcribed using random hexamers. The immunoSEQ multiplex PCR assay, covering 54 Vbeta and 13 Jbeta segments, was used to amplify TCR beta CDR3 regions. To correct PCR amplification bias, a synthetic template baseline was used for both primer optimization and computational correction. On the authors' methods: Reads were annotated to V, D and J genes per IMGT and analyzed with immunoSEQ Analyzer, keeping only productive sequences. To calculate clonality, Shannon entropy was normalized by log2 of the number of productive unique sequences and then subtracted from one. For each patient and control, public and private clones were evaluated within the 100 most prevalent clones. Clones were defined as Susac-specific if absent from the healthy and MS cohorts, from 1052 published viral clones and from other ImmuneACCESS disease sequences. TCRdb reran the public reads through fastp at Q25 and MiXCR, keeping productive beta chains. Duplicate CDR3 protein sequences are folded into a single record with the most common DNA and genes. In this record, the V and J calls reflect TCRdb's handling and not the investigators' own analysis. This sample holds about 180,000 distinct CDR3 sequences; 94% were observed only once. The top ten clonotypes cover 0.1% to 0.13% of the sample.

The receptor's source is a human donor with Susac syndrome. The chain joins TRBV4-3 to TRBJ2-5, with 8 middle bases fitting TRBD2. Sequenced: CD4+ T cells from PBMCs. The CDR3 amino acid sequence is: CASSGRSDSGGGETQYF. Here is the DNA: TGCGCCAGCAGCGGAAGATCCGACAGCGGGGGCGGAGAGACCCAGTACTTC.